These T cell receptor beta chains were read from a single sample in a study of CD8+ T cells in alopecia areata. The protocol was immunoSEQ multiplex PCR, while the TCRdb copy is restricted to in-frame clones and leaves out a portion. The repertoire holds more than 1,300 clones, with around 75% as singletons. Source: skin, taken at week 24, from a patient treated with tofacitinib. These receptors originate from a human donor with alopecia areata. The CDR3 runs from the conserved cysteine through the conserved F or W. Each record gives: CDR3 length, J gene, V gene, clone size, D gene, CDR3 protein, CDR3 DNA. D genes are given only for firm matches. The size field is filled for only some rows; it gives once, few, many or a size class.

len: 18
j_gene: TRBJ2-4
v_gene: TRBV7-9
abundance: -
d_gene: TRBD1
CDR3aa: CASSPIQPGQGSKNIQYF
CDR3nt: TGTGCCAGCAGCCCAATACAACCGGGACAGGGATCCAAAAACATTCAGTACTTC

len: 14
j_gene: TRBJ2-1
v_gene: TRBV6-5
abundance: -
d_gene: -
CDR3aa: CASSYSGRVNEQFF
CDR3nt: TGTGCCAGCAGTTACTCGGGCAGGGTGAATGAGCAGTTCTTC

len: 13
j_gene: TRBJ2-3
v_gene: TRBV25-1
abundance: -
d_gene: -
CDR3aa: CASSEGGRLTQYF
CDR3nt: TGTGCCAGCAGTGAGGGGGGGCGTTTGACGCAGTATTTT

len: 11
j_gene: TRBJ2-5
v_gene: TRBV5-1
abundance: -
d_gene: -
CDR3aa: CASSLEETQYF
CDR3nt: TGCGCCAGCAGCTTGGAGGAGACCCAGTACTTC

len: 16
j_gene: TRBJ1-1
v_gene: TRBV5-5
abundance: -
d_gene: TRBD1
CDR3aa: CASSFVGGTGDTEAFF
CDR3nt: TGTGCCAGCAGCTTCGTTGGTGGGACAGGGGACACTGAAGCTTTCTTT

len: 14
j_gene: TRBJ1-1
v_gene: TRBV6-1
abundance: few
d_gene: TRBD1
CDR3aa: CASSDEGAYTEAFF
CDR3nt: TGTGCCAGCAGTGATGAGGGGGCGTACACTGAAGCTTTCTTT

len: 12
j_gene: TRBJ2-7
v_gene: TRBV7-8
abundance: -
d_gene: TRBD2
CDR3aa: CASGRVLGEQYF
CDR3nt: TGTGCCAGTGGGAGGGTGCTTGGCGAGCAGTACTTC

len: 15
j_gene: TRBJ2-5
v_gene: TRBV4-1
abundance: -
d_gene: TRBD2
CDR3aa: CASRKRLAGEETQYF
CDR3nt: TGCGCCAGCAGAAAGAGACTAGCGGGGGAAGAGACCCAGTACTTC

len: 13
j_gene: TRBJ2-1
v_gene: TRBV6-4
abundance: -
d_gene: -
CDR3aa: CASRNGGSSVQFF
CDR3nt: TGTGCCAGCAGAAACGGGGGTTCCTCCGTCCAATTCTTC

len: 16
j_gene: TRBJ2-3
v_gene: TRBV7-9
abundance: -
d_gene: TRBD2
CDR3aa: CASSLTGGRPTDTQYF
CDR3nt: TGTGCCAGCAGCTTAACGGGGGGACGGCCCACAGATACGCAGTATTTT

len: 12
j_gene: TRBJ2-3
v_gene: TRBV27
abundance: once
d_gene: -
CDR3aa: CASSHATDTQYF
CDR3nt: TGTGCCAGCAGTCACGCCACAGATACGCAGTATTTT

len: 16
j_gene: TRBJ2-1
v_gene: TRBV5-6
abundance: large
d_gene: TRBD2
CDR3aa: CASSPIGGGIDNEQFF
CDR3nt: TGTGCCAGCAGCCCAATAGGCGGGGGGATTGACAATGAGCAGTTCTTC

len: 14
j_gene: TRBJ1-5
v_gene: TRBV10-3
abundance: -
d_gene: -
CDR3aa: CAISEGGRGQPQHF
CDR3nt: TGTGCCATCAGTGAGGGGGGTCGGGGTCAGCCCCAGCATTTT

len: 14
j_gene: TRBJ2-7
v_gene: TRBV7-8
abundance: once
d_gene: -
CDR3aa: CASSPTWVHYEQYF
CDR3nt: TGTGCCAGCAGCCCCACTTGGGTTCACTACGAGCAGTACTTC

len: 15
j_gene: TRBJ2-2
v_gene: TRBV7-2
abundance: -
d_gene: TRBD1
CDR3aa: CASSFRQGATGELFF
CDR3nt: TGTGCCAGCAGCTTTCGGCAGGGGGCCACCGGGGAGCTGTTTTTT

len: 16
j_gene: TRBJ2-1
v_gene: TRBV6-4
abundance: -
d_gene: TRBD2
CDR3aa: CASSDSVPSGGHEQFF
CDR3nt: TGTGCCAGCAGTGACTCGGTACCTAGCGGGGGGCATGAGCAGTTCTTC

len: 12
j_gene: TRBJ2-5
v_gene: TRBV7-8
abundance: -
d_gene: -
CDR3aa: CASSLSWETQYF
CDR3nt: TGTGCCAGCAGCTTAAGTTGGGAGACCCAGTACTTC

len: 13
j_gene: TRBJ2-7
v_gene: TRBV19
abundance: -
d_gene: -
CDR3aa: CASSPKASYEQYF
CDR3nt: TGTGCCAGTAGTCCCAAGGCTAGCTACGAGCAGTACTTC

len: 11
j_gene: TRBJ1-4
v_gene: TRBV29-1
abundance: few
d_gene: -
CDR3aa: CSVSNNEKLFF
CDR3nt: TGCAGCGTTAGCAATAATGAAAAACTGTTTTTT

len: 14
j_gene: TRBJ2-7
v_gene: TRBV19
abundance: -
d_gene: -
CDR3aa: CASSRGQRTYEQYF
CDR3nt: TGTGCCAGTAGTAGAGGACAGAGAACTTACGAGCAGTACTTC

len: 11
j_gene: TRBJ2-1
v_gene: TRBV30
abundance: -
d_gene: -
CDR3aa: CAWSVRNEQFF
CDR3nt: TGTGCCTGGAGTGTCCGGAATGAGCAGTTCTTC

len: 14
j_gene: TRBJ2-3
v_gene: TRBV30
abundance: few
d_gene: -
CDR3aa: CAWRVGRGIDTQYF
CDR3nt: TGTGCCTGGAGGGTAGGGAGGGGGATAGATACGCAGTATTTT

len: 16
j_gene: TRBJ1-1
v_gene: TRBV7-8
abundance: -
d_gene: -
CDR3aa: CASSLADGGVGTEAFF
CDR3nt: TGTGCCAGCAGCTTAGCGGACGGGGGGGTTGGCACTGAAGCTTTCTTT

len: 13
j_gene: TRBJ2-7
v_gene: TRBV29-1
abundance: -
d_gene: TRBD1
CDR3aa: CSVTGAIYGEQYF
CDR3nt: TGCAGCGTGACAGGGGCGATCTACGGGGAGCAGTACTTC

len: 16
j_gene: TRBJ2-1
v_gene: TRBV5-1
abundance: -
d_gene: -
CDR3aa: CASSTDPARSYNEQFF
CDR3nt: TGCGCCAGCAGCACAGACCCGGCCAGATCCTACAATGAGCAGTTCTTC

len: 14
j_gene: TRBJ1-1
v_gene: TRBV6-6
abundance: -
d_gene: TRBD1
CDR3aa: CASSYDRGYTEAFF
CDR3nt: TGTGCCAGCAGTTACGACAGGGGGTACACTGAAGCTTTCTTT

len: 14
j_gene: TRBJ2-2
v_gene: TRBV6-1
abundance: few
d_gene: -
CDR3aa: CASIMGGMAGELFF
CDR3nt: TGTGCCAGCATTATGGGGGGAATGGCCGGGGAGCTGTTTTTT

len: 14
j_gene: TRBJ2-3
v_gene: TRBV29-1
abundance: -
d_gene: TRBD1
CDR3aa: CSFGGTGFADTQYF
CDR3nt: TGCAGCTTCGGCGGGACAGGGTTCGCAGATACGCAGTATTTT

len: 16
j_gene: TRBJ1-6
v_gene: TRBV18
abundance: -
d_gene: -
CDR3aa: CASSPPTGDNNSPLHF
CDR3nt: TGTGCCAGCTCACCACCGACCGGGGATAATAATTCACCCCTCCACTTT

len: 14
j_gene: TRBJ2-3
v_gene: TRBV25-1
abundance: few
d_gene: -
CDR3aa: CASSVPGNPDTQYF
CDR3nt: TGTGCCAGCAGTGTGCCCGGGAACCCTGATACGCAGTATTTT

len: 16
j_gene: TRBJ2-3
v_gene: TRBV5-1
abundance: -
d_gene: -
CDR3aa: CASSEQTQGGTDTQYF
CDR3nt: TGCGCCAGCAGCGAACAGACACAAGGGGGGACAGATACGCAGTATTTT

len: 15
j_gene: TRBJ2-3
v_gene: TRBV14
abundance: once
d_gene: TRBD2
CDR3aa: CASSRQLAATDTQYF
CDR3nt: TGTGCCAGCAGCCGACAGCTAGCGGCGACAGATACACAGTATTTT

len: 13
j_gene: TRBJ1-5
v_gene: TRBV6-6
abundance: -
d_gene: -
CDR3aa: CASSGQQNQPQHF
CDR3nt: TGTGCCAGCAGCGGACAGCAGAATCAGCCCCAGCATTTT